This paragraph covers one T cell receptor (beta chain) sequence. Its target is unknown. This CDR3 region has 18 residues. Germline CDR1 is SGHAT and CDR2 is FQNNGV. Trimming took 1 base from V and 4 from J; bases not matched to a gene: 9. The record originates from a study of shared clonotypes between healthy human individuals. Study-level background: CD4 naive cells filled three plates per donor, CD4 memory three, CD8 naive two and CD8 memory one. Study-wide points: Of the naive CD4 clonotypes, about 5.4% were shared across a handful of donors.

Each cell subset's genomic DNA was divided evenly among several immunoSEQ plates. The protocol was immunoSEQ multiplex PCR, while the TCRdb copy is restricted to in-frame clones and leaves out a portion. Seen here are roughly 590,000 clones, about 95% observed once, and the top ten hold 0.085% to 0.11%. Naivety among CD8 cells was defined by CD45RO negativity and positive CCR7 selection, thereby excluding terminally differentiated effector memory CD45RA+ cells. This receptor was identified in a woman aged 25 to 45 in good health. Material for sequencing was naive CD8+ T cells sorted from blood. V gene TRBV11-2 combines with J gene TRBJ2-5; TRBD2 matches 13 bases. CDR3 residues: CASSLGGLAGVGGETQYF. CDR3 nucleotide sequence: TGTGCCAGCAGCTTAGGCGGACTAGCGGGAGTTGGAGGAGAGACCCAGTACTTC.